These 30 T cell receptor beta chains were all obtained from the same sample, sequenced in a study of OX40 agonist ivuxolimab in advanced cancers. Only in-frame clones appear in the TCRdb table, and some are missing; sequencing was by immunoSEQ multiplex PCR. Counted here are tens of thousands of clones, 65% to 90% occurring once; the ten biggest clones make up around 1.8%. The sample was CD4+ or CD8+ T cells sorted from blood, taken in a trial of the OX40 agonist ivuxolimab. The origin of the receptors is an adult with an advanced solid tumor such as melanoma, head and neck, liver or kidney cancer.

The sample holds one count of this clone. The rearrangement joins TRBV18 to TRBJ2-1; 13 bases match TRBD2. Germline loops: CDR1 KGHSH, CDR2 LQKENI. With 5 bases clipped from V and 6 bases from J, the junction kept 7 bases outside the gene matches. The CDR3 covers 16 residues. The CDR3 sequence: CASSKTTSGRPNEQFF. DNA of the CDR3: TGTGCCAGCTCAAAAACGACTAGCGGGAGGCCCAATGAGCAGTTCTTC.

The V and J genes are TRBV7-6 and TRBJ2-5; 7 positions match TRBD2. The CDR3 has 14 amino acids. Germline loops: CDR1 SGHVS, CDR2 FNYEAQ. J lost 4 bases, V lost 7 bases, and 9 bases had no gene match. The CDR3 DNA is TGTGCCAGCACTTTAGTTGCGGGAGCAGAGACCCAGTACTTC. Its translation is CASTLVAGAETQYF.

This clone appeared a few times. This chain uses TRBV19 with TRBJ2-7; maybe TRBD2 (6 bases). The ends were cut back, 4 bases at V and 6 bases at J, with 16 bases in the middle. The CDR3 sequence is 14 residues long. Germline loops: CDR1 LNHDA, CDR2 SQIVND (reference sequence). In nucleotides, the CDR3 is TGTGCCAGTAGTACTTCGGGACTCAGTACCGAGCAGTACTTC. Translated: CASSTSGLSTEQYF.

The rearrangement uses TRBV19 and TRBJ2-5, with D perhaps assigned TRBD1 or TRBD2 (5 bases each). The CDR3 spans 16 residues. The V end lost 5 bases, the J end lost 5 bases, and 21 bases lay between the germline ends. In germline, CDR1 is LNHDA, CDR2 SQIVND (reference sequence). CDR3 bases: TGTGCCAGTAGTGACCCCGGGACCAAGGTGGGGGAGACCCAGTACTTC. As protein: CASSDPGTKVGETQYF.

The chain recombines TRBV5-8 with TRBJ2-7; TRBD1 aligns across 10 bases. Unmatched junction bases numbered 7, after V lost 7 bases and J lost 3 bases. Germline V gives CDR1 SGHTS, CDR2 YDEGEE. The CDR3 contains 14 residues. Here the CDR3 reads CASSRDRGFYEQYF. CDR3 nucleotides: TGTGCCAGCTCCAGGGACAGGGGCTTCTACGAGCAGTACTTC. Filled out from reference TRBV5-8 and TRBJ2-7, the complete variable domain reads EAGVTQSPTHLIKTRGQQATLRCSPISGHTSVYWYQQALGLGLQFLLWYDEGEERNRGNFPPRFSGRQFPNYSSELNVNALELEDSALYLCASSRDRGFYEQYFGPGTRLTVT.

The chain employs TRBV2 and TRBJ2-5, with TRBD2 matching over 8 bases. The DNA end favors TRBJ2-7, so the J call may be wrong. Per the germline V gene, CDR1 is SNHLY and CDR2 is FYNNEI. This CDR3 has 14 residues. The CDR3 DNA follows: TGTGCCAGCAGTTTTAGCGGGACAAACTACGAGCAGTACTTC. It specifies CASSFSGTNYEQYF.

This clone was seen just once. The genes are TRBV5-1 and TRBJ2-2; 8 bases match TRBD2. Germline CDR1 SGHRS, CDR2 YFSETQ. The J segment lost 1 base and the V segment lost 7 bases, leaving 9 bases of the junction unmatched. The CDR3 sequence is 16 residues long. The CDR3 DNA is TGCGCCAGCGCTTCGGCTAGCGGGCTGAACACCGGGGAGCTGTTTTTT. Amino acid sequence: CASASASGLNTGELFF.

This clone is a singleton in its sample. The chain uses TRBV19 and TRBJ2-2; 9 bases line up with TRBD2. Germline CDR1 LNHDA, CDR2 SQIVND (reference sequence). The CDR3 consists of 16 residues. V was pared by 1 base and J by 6 bases, with 6 bases of the junction left unmatched. The CDR3 sequence: CASSIAASGISGELFF. CDR3 coding DNA: TGTGCCAGTAGTATAGCAGCTAGCGGGATCTCCGGGGAGCTGTTTTTT.

The genes are TRBV2 and TRBJ2-7; 8 nucleotides line up with TRBD2. V dropped 7 bases and J dropped 5; count of bases not matched to a gene: 7. The germline gives CDR1 SNHLY, CDR2 FYNNEI. The CDR3 is made up of 13 amino acids. The CDR3 DNA sequence: TGTGCCAGCACCGAAGCGGGAGATCACGAGCAGTACTTC. It yields the protein CASTEAGDHEQYF.

This chain joins TRBV19 and TRBJ1-2; 9 nucleotides align to TRBD1. The germline CDR1 and CDR2 sequences are LNHDA and SQIVND (reference sequence). The V segment lost 3 bases and the J segment 7 bases; nucleotides outside the gene matches: 3. The CDR3 totals 13 residues. The CDR3 is CASSIQQGAGYTF. The DNA for the CDR3 is TGTGCCAGTAGTATCCAACAGGGGGCTGGCTACACCTTC.

The chain couples TRBV11-2 to TRBJ2-5; TRBD1 or TRBD2 may be the D gene (6 bases each). The V and J ends lost 5 bases and 6 bases respectively, with 13 bases between them. Germline loops: CDR1 SGHAT, CDR2 FQNNGV. The CDR3 covers 13 residues. The DNA of the CDR3 is TGTGCCAGCAGCCCAGGGGACTCTCAGACCCAGTACTTC. Encoded protein: CASSPGDSQTQYF.

The V gene is TRBV16, the J gene TRBJ1-5, with D perhaps matching TRBD1 (6 bases). This CDR3 is built from 15 residues. Between the trimmed V and J ends, which lost 0 bases and 5 bases, there was a span of 11 bases. Germline V gene data show CDR1 as KGHSY and CDR2 as FQNENV. The CDR3 sequence: CASSQSYGGDQPQHF. The CDR3 region has the DNA TGTGCCAGCAGCCAATCTTACGGGGGCGATCAGCCCCAGCATTTT.

The count of this clone is one. In the same sample, other DNA sequences code for this CDR3. V gene TRBV28 combines with J gene TRBJ1-2, with D possibly TRBD1 on 5 matching bases. This CDR3 region has 14 residues. The germline V gene has CDR1 MDHEN and CDR2 SYDVKM. V lost 4 bases and J lost 1, with 10 bases in between. CDR3 region: CASSSDTRNYGYTF. Here the CDR3 DNA reads TGTGCCAGCAGTTCGGACACGCGTAACTATGGCTACACCTTC.

J is TRBJ1-3 and V is TRBV27; D is unclear. Germline V gene lookup returns CDR1 MNHEY and CDR2 SMNVEV (reference sequence). Trimming stripped 0 bases from V and 0 bases from J, with 6 bases between. This CDR3 region has 15 residues. The CDR3 DNA follows: TGTGCCAGCAGTTTATCAGCAGACTCTGGAAACACCATATATTTT. Its translation is CASSLSADSGNTIYF.

The CDR3 protein is CASSPGTSGREVAKNIQYF. The CDR3, as DNA: TGTGCCAGCAGCCCTGGGACTAGCGGGAGGGAAGTAGCCAAAAACATTCAGTACTTC. This chain uses TRBV9 with TRBJ2-4, with TRBD2 matching 16 bases. Per the germline V gene, CDR1 is SGDLS and CDR2 is YYNGEE. Trimming at V came to 4 bases and at J to 0 bases, leaving 7 bases not matched to a gene. This CDR3 is 19 amino acids long.

The V gene is TRBV28, the J gene TRBJ2-5; TRBD1 is a possible D gene (6 bases). The CDR3 is 13 amino acids. With 3 bases removed from V and 3 bases from J, the gap between germline ends came to 8 bases. Germline assignment: CDR1 MDHEN and CDR2 SYDVKM. The CDR3 DNA sequence: TGTGCCAGCAGTTTCTCAGGGGAAGAGACCCAGTACTTC. Translated, it gives CASSFSGEETQYF. Combining the CDR3 with reference TRBV28 and TRBJ2-5 gives the whole variable domain DVKVTQSSRYLVKRTGEKVFLECVQDMDHENMFWYRQDPGLGLRLIYFSYDVKMKEKGDIPEGYSVSREKKERFSLILESASTNQTSMYLCASSFSGEETQYFGPGTRLLVL.

The CDR3 loop reads CASTRTGTYEQYF. The CDR3 region has the DNA TGTGCCAGCACCCGGACAGGGACCTACGAGCAGTACTTC. The chain joins TRBV6-5 to TRBJ2-7, with 8 bases fitting TRBD1. This CDR3 spans 13 amino acids. Trimming removed 7 bases from V and 2 bases from J; junction bases left unmatched: 4. The germline V gene encodes CDR1 MNHEY and CDR2 SVGAGI.

The V gene is TRBV7-8, the J gene TRBJ1-2; 7 nucleotides agree with TRBD1. This CDR3 has 15 residues. Losses at the gene ends were 1 base for V and 8 bases for J; bases not matched to a gene: 10. Germline loops: CDR1 SGHVS, CDR2 FQNEAQ. CDR3 nucleotides: TGTGCCAGCAGCTTAGGGAACTACAGGGGTGACGGCTACACCTTC. Its translation: CASSLGNYRGDGYTF.

The V gene is TRBV4-2, the J gene TRBJ2-5, with a tentative D call TRBD2 (5 bases). Trimming removed 1 base at V and 1 base at J, with 10 bases between. The CDR3 runs 15 residues. Germline V gene sequence: CDR1 LGHNA, CDR2 YNFKEQ. The CDR3 loop reads CASSQGRAAQETQYF. The CDR3, as DNA: TGTGCCAGCAGCCAAGGCAGAGCGGCCCAAGAGACCCAGTACTTC.

The rearrangement links TRBV10-3 to TRBJ1-5; 10 nucleotides line up with TRBD1. The junction had 1 base not matched to a gene; V was cut back by 0 bases and J by 8 bases. The CDR3 covers 14 residues. Germline-derived CDR1 and CDR2 are ENHRY and SYGVKD. The CDR3 loop reads CAISESTGGKPQHF. The CDR3, as DNA: TGTGCCATCAGTGAGTCGACAGGGGGCAAGCCCCAGCATTTT.

The chain joins TRBV27 to TRBJ2-7; D possibly matches TRBD1 or TRBD2 (6 bases each). CDR1 and CDR2 (germline): MNHEY, SMNVEV (reference sequence). V was cut by 3 bases and J by 7 bases, with 22 bases left in between. The CDR3 contains 16 residues. CDR3: CASSFSRGVITREQYF. The CDR3 nucleotides read TGTGCCAGCAGTTTTTCAAGGGGGGTGATCACTAGGGAGCAGTACTTC.

The J gene is TRBJ2-7, the V gene TRBV7-9; 7 positions match TRBD2. CDR3 length: 13 residues. V shed 5 bases, J shed 3 bases, and the junction held 4 bases outside the gene matches. Germline CDR1 SEHNR, CDR2 FQNEAQ (reference sequence). CDR3 nucleotides: TGTGCCAGCAGCGCCAGGGACTACTACGAGCAGTACTTC. Translating gives CASSARDYYEQYF.

The rearrangement links TRBV27 to TRBJ2-5, with 7 nucleotides matching TRBD1. Germline CDR1 is MNHEY and CDR2 is SMNVEV (reference sequence). V was pared by 5 bases and J by 6 bases, with 6 bases of the junction left unmatched. This CDR3 has 13 residues. CDR3 loop: CASSLQGVQTQYF. The CDR3 region has the DNA TGTGCCAGCAGTCTCCAGGGGGTTCAGACCCAGTACTTC.

This clone has a single count. V and J are TRBV7-9 and TRBJ2-1; D is unclear. Deletions cut 3 bases from V and 2 bases from J, with 11 bases between. Looked up from germline, CDR1 is SEHNR and CDR2 is FQNEAQ (reference sequence). The CDR3 is 15 amino acids. CDR3 sequence reads: CASSFVAAPYNEQFF. The CDR3 DNA reads TGTGCCAGCAGCTTCGTGGCCGCCCCCTACAATGAGCAGTTCTTC.

The chain has TRBV11-2 and TRBJ2-6; TRBD1 matches 8 bases. Germline values: CDR1 SGHAT, CDR2 FQNNGV. The V segment lost 1 base and the J segment 0 bases; nucleotides outside the gene matches: 8. CDR3 length equals 19 residues. The CDR3 protein is CASSLGLGQGNSGANVLTF. CDR3 coding DNA: TGTGCCAGCAGCTTAGGACTCGGACAGGGAAACTCTGGGGCCAACGTCCTGACTTTC.

The J gene is TRBJ2-1, the V gene TRBV7-2; 11 bases are shared with TRBD1. J lost 10 bases, V lost 4 bases, and 6 bases had no gene match. This CDR3 spans 14 amino acids. Germline CDR1 SGHTA, CDR2 FQGNSA. DNA of the CDR3: TGTGCCAGCAGCTCAGGACAGGGGGCAGGAGAGCAGTTCTTC. This sequence encodes CASSSGQGAGEQFF. The complete variable domain, with remaining parts taken from reference TRBV7-2 and TRBJ2-1, reads GAGVSQSPSNKVTEKGKDVELRCDPISGHTALYWYRQSLGQGLEFLIYFQGNSAPDKSGLPSDRFSAERTGGSVSTLTIQRTQQEDSAVYLCASSSGQGAGEQFFGPGTRLTVL.

This chain connects TRBV6-1 to TRBJ2-1; 9 bases map to TRBD2. Germline V gene sequence: CDR1 MNHNS, CDR2 SASEGT. V was clipped by 6 bases and J by 4 bases; unmatched bases: 4. This CDR3 comprises 14 residues. The CDR3 loop is CASSYGLAYNEQFF. The DNA for the CDR3 is TGTGCCAGCAGCTATGGACTAGCGTACAATGAGCAGTTCTTC.

The CDR3 loop is CASSLRVRADTQYF. The DNA of the CDR3 is TGTGCCAGCAGCTTGAGGGTACGGGCAGATACGCAGTATTTT. The genes are TRBV7-8 and TRBJ2-3; D is possibly TRBD2 (5 bases). Germline V gene data show CDR1 as SGHVS and CDR2 as FQNEAQ. V was trimmed by 3 bases and J by 4 bases, leaving 11 bases between them. The CDR3 covers 14 residues.

The gene calls are TRBV30 and TRBJ2-5; 8 bases fit TRBD2. Germline loops: CDR1 GTSNPN, CDR2 SVGIG (reference sequence). CDR3 length: 15 amino acids. The ends lost 3 bases at V and 4 bases at J; junction bases unmatched: 10. This CDR3 is CAWSATGTSRETQYF. The CDR3 nucleotides are TGTGCCTGGAGCGCGACCGGGACTAGTAGAGAGACCCAGTACTTC.

The chain recombines TRBV4-1 with TRBJ1-4; 7 bases are a match to TRBD1. CDR3 length: 16 residues. Germline V gene lookup returns CDR1 MGHRA and CDR2 YSYEKL. Trimming cost V 1 base and J 5 bases; bases outside gene matches: 7. The CDR3 loop is CASSQAGQALNEKLFF. CDR3 coding DNA: TGCGCCAGCAGCCAAGCTGGACAGGCCCTGAATGAAAAACTGTTTTTT.